This entry concerns a single T cell receptor beta chain. Its antigen is not known. Primers: 60 Vbeta forward and 13 Jbeta reverse. TCRdb's table, derived via immunoSEQ multiplex PCR, lists solely in-frame clones and lacks some. The sample contains under 150,000 clones, just under 85% of which appear only once. Germline lookup yields CDR1 SGDLS and CDR2 YYNGEE. With V trimmed by 2 bases and J by 5 bases, 8 bases remained unmatched. The CDR3 runs 16 residues. The sample is drawn from a study of cytomegalovirus exposure and HLA in healthy donors. Study-level findings and limits: TCR beta sequences numbering 16,951 were associated with HLA alleles at 0.05 false discovery rate in a later analysis. Data from an earlier analysis indicated that most TCR beta V segments were productive either about 87% or about 30% of the time. Sequencing likely generated an artifact that appeared as a cluster of highly shared sequence variants. Three chains linked to CMV were shown in vitro to be specific for CMV antigens.

The rearrangement uses TRBV9 and TRBJ2-2, with 8 bases aligning to TRBD1. Material for sequencing was PBMCs. The source of this sequence is a man aged 35 to 55 in good health and CMV-seropositive. CDR3 amino acids: CASSVSGQGMTGELFF. The CDR3 DNA is TGTGCCAGCAGCGTTTCAGGACAGGGTATGACCGGGGAGCTGTTTTTT.